A selection of T cell receptor beta chains follows, all from one sample in a study of blood T cell repertoires in COVID-19. Some clones are missing from TCRdb's copy, which holds only in-frame ones; the method was immunoSEQ multiplex PCR. Of roughly 380,000 clones in the sample, 70% to 90% were seen once. Material: peripheral blood. Receptors were obtained from a woman in her thirties or forties with COVID-19, enrolled during active disease. The CDR3 runs from the conserved cysteine through the conserved F or W. D genes are given only for firm matches. Clone size is stated in some rows and not others, as once, few, many or a class when expanded.

j_gene: TRBJ2-5; len: 13; abundance: once; d_gene: -; v_gene: TRBV9; CDR3aa: CASSLSGKETQYF; CDR3nt: TGTGCCAGCAGCCTTAGCGGAAAAGAGACCCAGTACTTC
j_gene: TRBJ1-6; len: 12; abundance: -; d_gene: -; v_gene: TRBV6-5; CDR3aa: CASSSQGLSLHF; CDR3nt: TGTGCCAGCAGCTCACAGGGCCTATCCCTCCACTTT
j_gene: TRBJ2-7; len: 14; abundance: once; d_gene: -; v_gene: TRBV6-2/TRBV6-3; CDR3aa: CASSLYRETYEQYF; CDR3nt: TGTGCCAGCAGTCTTTACAGGGAAACCTACGAGCAGTACTTC
j_gene: TRBJ2-5; len: 13; abundance: -; d_gene: TRBD2; v_gene: TRBV28; CDR3aa: CASSLISGRTQYF; CDR3nt: TGTGCCAGCAGTTTAATTAGCGGGAGGACCCAGTACTTC
j_gene: TRBJ2-3; len: 13; abundance: -; d_gene: -; v_gene: TRBV9; CDR3aa: CASSVANRDTQYF; CDR3nt: TGTGCCAGCAGCGTAGCTAATCGAGATACGCAGTATTTT
j_gene: TRBJ2-1; len: 16; abundance: -; d_gene: TRBD2; v_gene: TRBV7-2; CDR3aa: CASSLQAGGPDNEQFF; CDR3nt: TGTGCCAGCAGCTTACAAGCGGGAGGGCCAGACAATGAGCAGTTCTTC
j_gene: TRBJ2-7; len: 14; abundance: -; d_gene: TRBD2; v_gene: TRBV5-6; CDR3aa: CASSLGTSGYEQYF; CDR3nt: TGTGCCAGCAGCTTGGGGACTAGCGGCTACGAGCAGTACTTC
j_gene: TRBJ1-1; len: 11; abundance: -; d_gene: -; v_gene: TRBV28; CDR3aa: CASSRDTEAFF; CDR3nt: TGTGCCAGCAGCCGAGACACTGAAGCTTTCTTT
j_gene: TRBJ1-1; len: 13; abundance: once; d_gene: TRBD1; v_gene: TRBV12-3/TRBV12-4; CDR3aa: CASSLGQGTEAFF; CDR3nt: TGTGCCAGCAGTTTAGGACAGGGCACTGAAGCTTTCTTT
j_gene: TRBJ1-1; len: 16; abundance: -; d_gene: -; v_gene: TRBV11-2; CDR3aa: CASSKLYGQPNTEAFF; CDR3nt: TGTGCCAGCAGCAAACTATATGGACAGCCGAACACTGAAGCTTTCTTT
j_gene: TRBJ1-2; len: 13; abundance: -; d_gene: -; v_gene: TRBV19; CDR3aa: CASTSPAGRGYTF; CDR3nt: TGTGCCAGTACCTCGCCCGCGGGCCGTGGCTACACCTTC
j_gene: TRBJ1-5; len: 14; abundance: -; d_gene: -; v_gene: TRBV7-3; CDR3aa: CASSPARGNQPQHF; CDR3nt: TGTGCCAGCAGCCCAGCAAGGGGGAATCAGCCCCAGCATTTT
j_gene: TRBJ1-2; len: 15; abundance: -; d_gene: TRBD1; v_gene: TRBV5-1; CDR3aa: CASTVIPGQGQGYTF; CDR3nt: TGCGCCAGCACCGTGATCCCGGGACAGGGTCAAGGCTACACCTTC
j_gene: TRBJ1-5; len: 15; abundance: -; d_gene: -; v_gene: TRBV21-1; CDR3aa: CASSKGVGVSQPQHF; CDR3nt: TGTGCCAGCAGCAAAGGGGTGGGAGTAAGTCAGCCCCAGCATTTT
j_gene: TRBJ2-7; len: 15; abundance: -; d_gene: TRBD1; v_gene: TRBV4-3; CDR3aa: CASSQLTAGGHEQYF; CDR3nt: TGCGCCAGCAGCCAACTAACCGCAGGGGGCCACGAGCAGTACTTC
j_gene: TRBJ1-2; len: 16; abundance: -; d_gene: -; v_gene: TRBV5-1; CDR3aa: CASSSQTGNTNYGYTF; CDR3nt: TGCGCCAGCAGCTCCCAAACAGGGAACACTAACTATGGCTACACCTTC
j_gene: TRBJ2-1; len: 17; abundance: -; d_gene: TRBD2; v_gene: TRBV19; CDR3aa: CASSIGPASGRANEQFF; CDR3nt: TGTGCCAGTAGTATAGGGCCTGCTAGCGGGAGGGCCAATGAGCAGTTCTTC
j_gene: TRBJ1-2; len: 14; abundance: -; d_gene: TRBD1; v_gene: TRBV18; CDR3aa: CASSPRQGSYGYTF; CDR3nt: TGTGCCAGCTCACCAAGACAGGGGTCCTATGGCTACACCTTC
j_gene: TRBJ2-6; len: 15; abundance: -; d_gene: -; v_gene: TRBV19; CDR3aa: CASTIGGPGANVLTF; CDR3nt: TGTGCCAGTACCATAGGGGGTCCCGGGGCCAACGTCCTGACTTTC
j_gene: TRBJ1-1; len: 13; abundance: once; d_gene: TRBD1; v_gene: TRBV30; CDR3aa: CAWATGGSTEAFF; CDR3nt: TGTGCCTGGGCGACAGGGGGGTCGACTGAAGCTTTCTTT
j_gene: TRBJ1-6; len: 17; abundance: -; d_gene: -; v_gene: TRBV28; CDR3aa: CASSLVPDISSNSPLHF; CDR3nt: TGTGCCAGCAGTTTGGTTCCGGACATAAGCTCTAATTCACCCCTCCACTTT
j_gene: TRBJ2-2; len: 16; abundance: -; d_gene: -; v_gene: TRBV18; CDR3aa: CASSPSTLSNTGELFF; CDR3nt: TGTGCCAGCTCACCTTCGACACTCTCGAACACCGGGGAGCTGTTTTTT
j_gene: TRBJ1-1; len: 13; abundance: -; d_gene: -; v_gene: TRBV14; CDR3aa: CASSHAGRAEAFF; CDR3nt: TGTGCCAGCAGCCACGCAGGGAGGGCTGAAGCTTTCTTT
j_gene: TRBJ1-2; len: 15; abundance: -; d_gene: TRBD1; v_gene: TRBV5-4; CDR3aa: CASRTSGTENYGYTF; CDR3nt: TGTGCCAGCAGGACTTCCGGGACAGAAAACTATGGCTACACCTTC
j_gene: TRBJ2-1; len: 15; abundance: -; d_gene: -; v_gene: TRBV28; CDR3aa: CASSLSGLPQGEQFF; CDR3nt: TGTGCCAGCAGTTTATCGGGACTTCCCCAAGGGGAGCAGTTCTTC
j_gene: TRBJ2-3; len: 13; abundance: -; d_gene: -; v_gene: TRBV28; CDR3aa: CASIQANTDTQYF; CDR3nt: TGTGCCAGCATTCAGGCCAACACAGATACGCAGTATTTT
j_gene: TRBJ2-1; len: 16; abundance: -; d_gene: TRBD2; v_gene: TRBV9; CDR3aa: CASSPRSGRLLNEQFF; CDR3nt: TGTGCCAGCAGCCCCAGGAGCGGGAGGTTGCTCAATGAGCAGTTCTTC
j_gene: TRBJ1-2; len: 19; abundance: -; d_gene: TRBD1; v_gene: TRBV4-3; CDR3aa: CASSQDIRDRDLTNYGYTF; CDR3nt: TGCGCCAGCAGCCAAGATATAAGGGACAGGGACCTGACTAACTATGGCTACACCTTC
j_gene: TRBJ2-6; len: 16; abundance: -; d_gene: -; v_gene: TRBV7-9; CDR3aa: CASSRPGQSGANVLTF; CDR3nt: TGTGCCAGCAGCCGCCCAGGCCAATCTGGGGCCAACGTCCTGACTTTC
j_gene: TRBJ1-2; len: 18; abundance: -; d_gene: -; v_gene: TRBV7-2; CDR3aa: CASSFQSGRPVGDYGYTF; CDR3nt: TGTGCCAGCAGCTTTCAATCAGGAAGACCCGTCGGGGACTATGGCTACACCTTC
j_gene: TRBJ2-1; len: 16; abundance: -; d_gene: TRBD2; v_gene: TRBV27; CDR3aa: CASSLSAGTSGDEQFF; CDR3nt: TGTGCCAGCAGTTTATCCGCCGGGACTAGCGGGGACGAGCAGTTCTTC
j_gene: TRBJ1-2; len: 16; abundance: -; d_gene: -; v_gene: TRBV14; CDR3aa: CASSPLLNDRLNGYTF; CDR3nt: TGTGCCAGCAGCCCCCTTCTCAACGACAGGCTGAATGGCTACACCTTC
j_gene: TRBJ2-5; len: 16; abundance: -; d_gene: -; v_gene: TRBV24-1; CDR3aa: CATSEGGLRNQETQYF; CDR3nt: TGTGCCACCAGTGAGGGGGGTCTGAGAAATCAAGAGACCCAGTACTTC
j_gene: TRBJ1-6; len: 17; abundance: once; d_gene: -; v_gene: TRBV4-1; CDR3aa: CASAPHPTTTDSVPLHF; CDR3nt: TGCGCCAGCGCCCCCCACCCGACCACAACGGACAGCGTACCCCTCCACTTT
j_gene: TRBJ2-7; len: 15; abundance: -; d_gene: TRBD2; v_gene: TRBV11-2; CDR3aa: CASSLGEGVPYEQYF; CDR3nt: TGTGCCAGCAGCTTAGGGGAGGGTGTGCCCTACGAGCAGTACTTC
j_gene: TRBJ1-1; len: 13; abundance: -; d_gene: -; v_gene: TRBV19; CDR3aa: CASAIGQNTEAFF; CDR3nt: TGTGCCAGTGCCATTGGCCAGAACACTGAAGCTTTCTTT
j_gene: TRBJ1-3; len: 14; abundance: -; d_gene: -; v_gene: TRBV3-1/TRBV3-2; CDR3aa: CASSQGTAGNTIYF; CDR3nt: TGTGCCAGCAGCCAAGGGACAGCAGGAAACACCATATATTTT
j_gene: TRBJ2-3; len: 15; abundance: -; d_gene: -; v_gene: TRBV4-3; CDR3aa: CASSQAPVSPDTQYF; CDR3nt: TGCGCCAGCAGCCAAGCCCCTGTATCCCCAGATACGCAGTATTTT
j_gene: TRBJ2-7; len: 17; abundance: once; d_gene: TRBD2; v_gene: TRBV11-2; CDR3aa: CASSLTLAGGQPYEQYF; CDR3nt: TGTGCCAGCAGCTTAACTCTAGCGGGGGGCCAGCCCTACGAGCAGTACTTC
j_gene: TRBJ2-3; len: 16; abundance: -; d_gene: TRBD1; v_gene: TRBV7-2; CDR3aa: CASSLGVDRGRDTQYF; CDR3nt: TGTGCCAGCAGCTTAGGCGTGGACAGGGGCAGAGATACGCAGTATTTT
j_gene: TRBJ2-7; len: 12; abundance: -; d_gene: TRBD2; v_gene: TRBV30; CDR3aa: CAWTSGYYEQYF; CDR3nt: TGTGCCTGGACTAGCGGATACTACGAGCAGTACTTC
j_gene: TRBJ2-1; len: 17; abundance: few; d_gene: -; v_gene: TRBV4-3; CDR3aa: CASSQAIDRSSYNEQFF; CDR3nt: TGCGCCAGCAGCCAAGCGATAGACAGAAGCTCCTACAATGAGCAGTTCTTC
j_gene: TRBJ1-2; len: 17; abundance: -; d_gene: -; v_gene: TRBV6-1; CDR3aa: CASSGGIMLRGSGGYTF; CDR3nt: TGTGCCAGCAGTGGGGGTATCATGCTACGGGGTTCTGGCGGCTACACCTTC
j_gene: TRBJ2-7; len: 16; abundance: -; d_gene: -; v_gene: TRBV7-2; CDR3aa: CASSLVRGTQSYEQYF; CDR3nt: TGTGCCAGCAGCTTAGTAAGGGGGACACAGTCCTACGAGCAGTACTTC
j_gene: TRBJ1-3; len: 15; abundance: -; d_gene: TRBD1; v_gene: TRBV5-1; CDR3aa: CASSLGQGGGNTIYF; CDR3nt: TGCGCCAGCAGCCTAGGACAGGGTGGAGGAAACACCATATATTTT
j_gene: TRBJ1-4; len: 16; abundance: -; d_gene: TRBD1; v_gene: TRBV15; CDR3aa: CATSRDRQGFNEKLFF; CDR3nt: TGTGCCACCAGCAGAGATAGACAGGGGTTTAATGAAAAACTGTTTTTT
j_gene: TRBJ2-3; len: 15; abundance: -; d_gene: TRBD2; v_gene: TRBV24-1; CDR3aa: CATSDARGGQDTQYF; CDR3nt: TGTGCCACCAGTGATGCGCGGGGGGGCCAAGATACGCAGTATTTT
j_gene: TRBJ2-7; len: 15; abundance: once; d_gene: TRBD1; v_gene: TRBV19; CDR3aa: CASSSPGQGNYEQYF; CDR3nt: TGTGCCAGTAGTAGTCCGGGACAGGGGAACTACGAGCAGTACTTC
j_gene: TRBJ2-7; len: 15; abundance: -; d_gene: TRBD1; v_gene: TRBV25-1; CDR3aa: CASSSGTGASYEQYF; CDR3nt: TGTGCCAGCAGTTCCGGGACAGGGGCTTCCTACGAGCAGTACTTC
j_gene: TRBJ1-3; len: 14; abundance: -; d_gene: -; v_gene: TRBV28; CDR3aa: CASSWYTGGDTIYF; CDR3nt: TGTGCCAGCAGTTGGTACACGGGGGGAGACACCATATATTTT
j_gene: TRBJ2-1; len: 18; abundance: once; d_gene: TRBD2; v_gene: TRBV4-1; CDR3aa: CASSQLTPQRGGRGEQFF; CDR3nt: TGCGCCAGCAGCCAATTGACCCCCCAGCGGGGGGGCCGTGGTGAGCAGTTCTTC